A single sample is the source of the 32 T cell receptor beta chains below, sequenced in a study of cytomegalovirus exposure and HLA in healthy donors. The PCR was carried out with 60 Vbeta primers and 13 Jbeta primers. TCRdb's copy holds only in-frame clones and misses some; the assay was immunoSEQ multiplex PCR. The table records 150,000 to 200,000 clones, roughly 82% of them present only once. Sequenced material: PBMCs. These receptors originate from a girl aged 5-17 years in good health and CMV-seropositive.

V and J are TRBV7-2 and TRBJ2-7; weak D call: TRBD2 (5 bases). CDR1 and CDR2 from the germline V gene are SGHTA and FQGNSA. This CDR3 is built from 13 residues. The ends were cut back, 3 bases at V and 2 bases at J, with 8 bases in the middle. CDR3 sequence: CASSLRGTYEQYF. Here the CDR3 DNA reads TGTGCCAGCAGCTTGAGAGGGACCTACGAGCAGTACTTC. The whole variable domain, remainder taken from reference TRBV7-2 and TRBJ2-7, is GAGVSQSPSNKVTEKGKDVELRCDPISGHTALYWYRQSLGQGLEFLIYFQGNSAPDKSGLPSDRFSAERTGGSVSTLTIQRTQQEDSAVYLCASSLRGTYEQYFGPGTRLTVT.

V gene TRBV28 combines with J gene TRBJ2-7; TRBD1 matches at 7 bases. Germline loops: CDR1 MDHEN, CDR2 SYDVKM. V lost 3 bases, J lost 6 bases, and 14 bases stayed unmatched. This CDR3 comprises 16 residues. The chain's CDR3 is CASSFGRGQSLFEQYF. The CDR3 coding sequence is TGTGCCAGCAGTTTTGGTAGGGGGCAGTCCCTCTTCGAGCAGTACTTC. Combining the CDR3 with reference TRBV28 and TRBJ2-7 gives the whole variable domain DVKVTQSSRYLVKRTGEKVFLECVQDMDHENMFWYRQDPGLGLRLIYFSYDVKMKEKGDIPEGYSVSREKKERFSLILESASTNQTSMYLCASSFGRGQSLFEQYFGPGTRLTVT.

The chain couples TRBV28 to TRBJ2-7; the D gene is possibly TRBD1 (7 bases). The CDR3 has 15 amino acids. Deletions cut 4 bases from V and 6 bases from J, with 19 bases between. Germline V gene sequence: CDR1 MDHEN, CDR2 SYDVKM. Here the CDR3 DNA reads TGTGCCAGCAGTTGGGGGCCTGACAGGGACTTCGAGCAGTACTTC. Translation: CASSWGPDRDFEQYF.

The V gene is TRBV12-5, the J gene TRBJ1-1, with 9 positions matching TRBD1. The CDR3 is made up of 17 amino acids. CDR1 and CDR2 from the germline V gene are LGHNT and FRNRAP. The V and J ends lost 0 bases and 3 bases, in that order; junction bases with no gene match: 8. The CDR3 DNA is TGTGCTAGTGGTTTGGTGCGGGGGACAGGGAATGACACTGAAGCTTTCTTT. As protein: CASGLVRGTGNDTEAFF.

This clone was counted a single time. The J gene is TRBJ2-1, the V gene TRBV6-1; 12 bases are a match to TRBD2. The junction had 5 bases not matched to a gene; V was cut back by 7 bases and J by 4 bases. Germline V CDR1 and CDR2: MNHNS, SASEGT. This CDR3 has 15 residues. In DNA, the CDR3 is TGTGCCAGCACTACAACTAGCGGGGGGTACAATGAGCAGTTCTTC. Its translation is CASTTTSGGYNEQFF.

J is TRBJ2-5 and V is TRBV27, with TRBD2 identical over 9 bases. The germline V gene has CDR1 MNHEY and CDR2 SMNVEV (reference sequence). The J segment lost 5 bases and the V segment lost 6 bases, leaving 7 bases of the junction unmatched. The CDR3 is made up of 14 amino acids. CDR3: CASRVAGVRETQYF. CDR3 DNA: TGTGCCAGCAGAGTAGCGGGAGTCAGGGAGACCCAGTACTTC.

This chain joins TRBV15 and TRBJ2-1; TRBD2 might be the D (7 bases). The germline V and J ends were trimmed by 9 bases and 9 bases, with 24 bases remaining between them. Germline loops: CDR1 LNHNV, CDR2 YYDKDF (reference sequence). This CDR3 is 15 amino acids long. The CDR3 DNA reads TGTGCCACAATCAGAGACGCCGGGGGGCCTATTGAGCAGTTCTTC. Protein product: CATIRDAGGPIEQFF.

The rearrangement joins TRBV6-6 to TRBJ1-4; 7 nucleotides line up with TRBD1. This CDR3 has 14 residues. The V gene's germline CDR1 is MNHNY and CDR2 SVGAGI (reference sequence). V trimming: 8 bases; J trimming: 0 bases; junction bases outside the gene matches: 3. CDR3 sequence (DNA): TGTGCCAGCGGGGACAGACCAACTAATGAAAAACTGTTTTTT. Translated, it gives CASGDRPTNEKLFF.

The gene calls are TRBV2 and TRBJ2-5, with TRBD2 matching 10 bases. Germline V gene lookup returns CDR1 SNHLY and CDR2 FYNNEI. Germline trimming cut 6 bases from V and 2 bases from J; bases unmatched to any gene: 15. This CDR3 comprises 18 residues. The CDR3, as DNA: TGTGCCAGCAGACAAGCGGGAGGGCTCATCCCCGGTCAAGAGACCCAGTACTTC. This codes for CASRQAGGLIPGQETQYF. The full variable domain, rest sourced from reference TRBV2 and TRBJ2-5, is EPEVTQTPSHQVTQMGQEVILRCVPISNHLYFYWYRQILGQKVEFLVSFYNNEISEKSEIFDDQFSVERPDGSNFTLKIRSTKLEDSAMYFCASRQAGGLIPGQETQYFGPGTRLLVL.

J is TRBJ2-1 and V is TRBV7-6; a weak D match, TRBD1 (6 bases). Trimming left V 1 base short and J 7 bases short, with 20 bases between. The germline V gene has CDR1 SGHVS and CDR2 FNYEAQ. The CDR3 runs to 17 residues. In DNA form, the CDR3 reads TGTGCCAGCAGCTTAGAGGGGGTAGTGGTAGGGTTGAATGAGCAGTTCTTC. Its protein product is CASSLEGVVVGLNEQFF.

This clone was found a few times. V gene TRBV6-1 combines with J gene TRBJ2-7; D gene unclear. Germline V gene lookup returns CDR1 MNHNS and CDR2 SASEGT. The CDR3 runs to 14 residues. V dropped 7 bases and J dropped 2 bases, with 15 bases sitting between them. The chain's CDR3 is CASTMVLITYEQYF. Here the CDR3 DNA reads TGTGCCAGCACTATGGTTTTGATAACCTACGAGCAGTACTTC.

This rearrangement joins TRBV5-1 to TRBJ2-7, with a weak D call TRBD1 (6 bases). The germline V gene encodes CDR1 SGHRS and CDR2 YFSETQ. The CDR3 sequence is 16 residues long. Trimming left V 0 bases short and J 1 base short, with 14 bases between. CDR3 sequence: CASSLDPPGQSYEQYF. CDR3 DNA: TGCGCCAGCAGCTTGGATCCGCCGGGACAATCCTACGAGCAGTACTTC.

The CDR3 reads CASSETGLAGFSTDTQYF. CDR3 sequence (DNA): TGTGCCAGCAGTGAAACAGGACTAGCGGGTTTTAGCACAGATACGCAGTATTTT. V and J are TRBV6-1 and TRBJ2-3; 11 bases agree with TRBD2. Germline CDR1 is MNHNS and CDR2 is SASEGT. V lost 2 bases, J lost 0 bases, and 7 bases stayed unmatched. This CDR3 is 18 amino acids long.

J is TRBJ1-5 and V is TRBV7-2; D is uncertain. Germline CDR1 reads SGHTA; CDR2 reads FQGNSA. CDR3 length: 13 amino acids. Trimming removed 2 bases from V and 11 bases from J, with 13 bases in between. The CDR3 DNA follows: TGTGCCAGCAGCTTATATGAGCGTGAGTCCCAGCATTTT. It encodes CASSLYERESQHF.

V and J are TRBV5-1 and TRBJ2-3, with TRBD2 matching over 8 bases. Trimming removed 0 bases from V and 5 bases from J; junction bases left unmatched: 2. The V gene's germline CDR1 is SGHRS and CDR2 YFSETQ. The CDR3 contains 14 residues. The CDR3 bases are TGCGCCAGCAGCTTGGTTCTAGCGGGAGATACGCAGTATTTT. Protein: CASSLVLAGDTQYF.

The rearrangement links TRBV28 to TRBJ1-1; 8 bases are a match to TRBD1. This CDR3 has 13 amino acids. Losses at the gene ends were 3 bases for V and 10 bases for J; bases not matched to a gene: 7. The germline gives CDR1 MDHEN, CDR2 SYDVKM. The CDR3 region is CASSFPGQGRAFF. Here the CDR3 DNA reads TGTGCCAGCAGTTTCCCCGGACAGGGCCGAGCTTTCTTT.

This sequence joins TRBV25-1 and TRBJ1-1; 10 bases are a match to TRBD1. This CDR3 spans 14 amino acids. Unmatched junction bases numbered 3, after V lost 4 bases and J lost 4 bases. The V gene's germline CDR1 is MGHDK and CDR2 SYGVNS. The chain's CDR3 is CASSADRGVTEAFF. CDR3 bases: TGTGCCAGCAGTGCGGACAGGGGGGTCACTGAAGCTTTCTTT.

The V gene is TRBV27, the J gene TRBJ2-7; a possible D gene is TRBD1 (7 bases). Trimming pared 8 bases from V and 4 bases from J, leaving 18 bases between. Per germline, CDR1 MNHEY and CDR2 SMNVEV (reference sequence). CDR3 length: 14 amino acids. CDR3 region: CASAQGGGEYEQYF. In nucleotides, the CDR3 is TGTGCCAGCGCCCAGGGGGGCGGGGAGTACGAGCAGTACTTC.

The chain is built from TRBV29-1 and TRBJ1-2, with D maybe TRBD1 (5 bases). Germline loops: CDR1 SQVTM, CDR2 ANQGSEA. The germline V and J ends were trimmed by 4 bases and 2 bases, with 14 bases remaining between them. The CDR3 has 14 amino acids. The CDR3 nucleotides are TGCAGCGTTGTTGTTGGGGACTTAAACTATGGCTACACCTTC. Its translation is CSVVVGDLNYGYTF.

This rearrangement joins TRBV27 to TRBJ2-3; TRBD2 matches 8 bases. The germline gives CDR1 MNHEY, CDR2 SMNVEV (reference sequence). V lost 5 bases, J lost 2 bases, and 9 bases stayed unmatched. The CDR3 is 16 residues long. The CDR3 region is CASSPAAGETTDTQYF. DNA for the CDR3: TGTGCCAGCAGTCCTGCAGCGGGAGAAACCACAGATACGCAGTATTTT.

J is TRBJ1-5 and V is TRBV15; D is perhaps TRBD1 (6 bases). The germline CDR1 and CDR2 sequences are LNHNV and YYDKDF (reference sequence). The CDR3 spans 15 residues. Deletions cut 3 bases from V and 7 bases from J, with 16 bases between. CDR3 coding DNA: TGTGCCACCAGCAGGGAAGGGGGATTTAGCCAGCCCCAGCATTTT. Its protein is CATSREGGFSQPQHF.

J is TRBJ1-5 and V is TRBV19; D remains unclear. Between the trimmed V and J ends, which lost 7 bases and 5 bases, there was a span of 15 bases. Germline V gene lookup returns CDR1 LNHDA and CDR2 SQIVND (reference sequence). There are 14 residues in the CDR3. CDR3 amino acids: CASMPLSGDQPQHF. CDR3 DNA sequence: TGTGCCAGTATGCCCCTCAGCGGAGATCAGCCCCAGCATTTT.

This clone has just one count. The chain employs TRBV29-1 and TRBJ2-5; TRBD2 matches 8 bases. Germline lookup yields CDR1 SQVTM and CDR2 ANQGSEA. V lost 5 bases, J lost 5 bases, and 7 bases stayed unmatched. This CDR3 has 13 residues. This chain's CDR3 is CSVRSGSTETQYF. The CDR3 region has the DNA TGCAGCGTTCGGAGCGGGAGTACGGAGACCCAGTACTTC.

Written as DNA, the CDR3 is TGCAGCGCCGGATTCAGGGGCACTGAAGCTTTCTTT. It is translated as CSAGFRGTEAFF. The chain recombines TRBV29-1 with TRBJ1-1, with D perhaps TRBD1 (6 bases). With 7 bases removed from V and 4 bases from J, the gap between germline ends came to 13 bases. Germline V CDR1 and CDR2: SQVTM, ANQGSEA. The CDR3 has 12 residues. The entire variable domain, with the rest obtained from reference TRBV29-1 and TRBJ1-1, is as follows: SAVISQKPSRDICQRGTSLTIQCQVDSQVTMMFWYRQQPGQSLTLIATANQGSEATYESGFVIDKFPISRPNLTFSTLTVSNMSPEDSSIYLCSAGFRGTEAFFGQGTRLTVV.

The chain is built from TRBV28 and TRBJ2-1, with 11 bases fitting TRBD1. V lost 5 bases to trimming and J lost 7 bases; unmatched junction nucleotides: 4. Germline CDR1 MDHEN, CDR2 SYDVKM. The CDR3 has 14 residues. CDR3 in DNA: TGTGCCAGCAGTCCGCGGGACAGGGGGAATGAGCAGTTCTTC. Its translation is CASSPRDRGNEQFF.

The chain uses TRBV4-3 and TRBJ2-5, with D possibly being TRBD2 (5 bases). V gave up 0 bases and J gave up 3 bases, with 17 bases separating them. Germline V lookup: CDR1 LGHNA, CDR2 YSLEER. This CDR3 spans 17 amino acids. The CDR3 nucleotides are TGCGCCAGCAGCCAAGATATCGGAATAAGCGGAAAAGAGACCCAGTACTTC. Its translation: CASSQDIGISGKETQYF.

This clone appeared a few times. This chain joins TRBV2 and TRBJ1-1; perhaps TRBD1 as D (6 bases). The CDR3 length is 13 residues. Germline V gene lookup returns CDR1 SNHLY and CDR2 FYNNEI. V was pared by 7 bases and J by 10 bases, with 19 bases between. In DNA, the CDR3 is TGTGCCAGCACGACGGGGGGCGCGGCTGTAGCTTTCTTT. Residues: CASTTGGAAVAFF.

The chain recombines TRBV15 with TRBJ2-7; the match to TRBD1 covers 10 bases. The V gene end was trimmed by 1 base and the J gene end by 2 bases; junction bases not matched to a gene: 11. CDR1 LNHNV and CDR2 YYDKDF come from the germline V gene (reference sequence). CDR3 length: 18 residues. The CDR3 nucleotides are TGTGCCACCAGCAGAGGGGCTTTTATCGGGACAGGGGCCTACGAGCAGTACTTC. Its translation is CATSRGAFIGTGAYEQYF.

This clone was observed a few times. The chain links TRBV14 to TRBJ2-6, with D maybe TRBD2 (6 bases). The CDR3 totals 17 residues. Germline V lookup: CDR1 SGHDN, CDR2 FVKESK. Trimming took off 0 bases at V and 4 bases at J, with 13 bases between the two ends. The CDR3 spells CASSQDGGAGGANVLTF. CDR3 sequence (DNA): TGTGCCAGCAGCCAAGATGGGGGAGCGGGCGGGGCCAACGTCCTGACTTTC.

V usage is TRBV18 and J usage is TRBJ1-1; no clear D. The germline gives CDR1 KGHSH, CDR2 LQKENI. Trimming left V 6 bases short and J 1 base short, with 9 bases between. CDR3 size: 13 residues. CDR3 DNA sequence: TGTGCCAGCTCCCAAAACGGGAACACTGAAGCTTTCTTT. Its protein product is CASSQNGNTEAFF.

The CDR3 is CASSRQGAWTEAFF. CDR3 in DNA: TGTGCCAGCAGTAGACAGGGGGCTTGGACTGAAGCTTTCTTT. The chain has TRBV6-5 and TRBJ1-1, with TRBD1 matching 10 bases. The V segment lost 5 bases and the J segment 5 bases; nucleotides outside the gene matches: 5. The CDR3 loop spans 14 amino acids. Germline V gives CDR1 MNHEY, CDR2 SVGAGI.

The chain joins TRBV11-2 to TRBJ2-7, with a weak D call TRBD2 (6 bases). The CDR3 totals 15 residues. CDR1 is SGHAT, CDR2 FQNNGV, per germline. The V and J ends lost 5 bases and 0 bases respectively, with 14 bases between them. The CDR3 sequence is CASSPPSANSYEQYF. CDR3 in DNA: TGTGCCAGCAGCCCGCCTAGCGCGAACTCCTACGAGCAGTACTTC.